The rows below give T cell receptor beta chains drawn from one sample of a study of PD-1 blockade in mismatch repair-deficient tumors. The protocol was immunoSEQ multiplex PCR, while the TCRdb copy is restricted to in-frame clones and leaves out a portion. The sample lists tens of thousands of clones, around 73% seen once, with 2.5% to 4% in the top ten. The sample here was peripheral blood, taken 4 weeks after starting pembrolizumab. The receptors come from an adult with mismatch repair-deficient cancer. Both conserved end residues are part of each CDR3. A D gene is named only where the DNA matches it firmly. Some rows have no size entry. The others give once, few or many, or a class for an expanded clone.

v_gene	j_gene	abundance	d_gene	CDR3aa	CDR3nt
TRBV5-1	TRBJ2-3	-	-	CASSLDSLSTDTQYF	TGCGCCAGCAGCTTGGATAGTCTCTCCACAGATACGCAGTATTTT
TRBV18	TRBJ1-3	-	-	CASSPGRRTTGNTIYF	TGTGCCAGCTCCCCGGGCAGGAGGACGACTGGAAACACCATATATTTT
TRBV6-1	TRBJ2-7	-	TRBD1	CASRESDRAQWFSEQYF	TGTGCCAGCAGGGAATCTGACAGGGCGCAATGGTTTTCCGAGCAGTACTTC
TRBV7-6	TRBJ1-3	-	TRBD1	CASSDLLGQKAGNTIYF	TGTGCCAGCAGCGACCTTTTGGGACAGAAAGCTGGAAACACCATATATTTT
TRBV7-9	TRBJ1-1	few	-	CASSFTGSTEAFF	TGTGCCAGCAGCTTCACTGGATCCACTGAAGCTTTCTTT
TRBV30	TRBJ2-1	-	-	CAWSIESEQFF	TGTGCCTGGAGCATTGAGTCTGAGCAGTTCTTC
TRBV29-1	TRBJ2-7	few	-	CSVEDTGYEQYF	TGCAGCGTTGAAGACACGGGGTACGAGCAGTACTTC
TRBV2	TRBJ1-5	-	-	CASSTNQPQHF	TGTGCCAGCAGCACCAATCAGCCCCAGCATTTT
TRBV6-1	TRBJ1-2	-	TRBD1	CASSEGLGTGGDGYTF	TGTGCCAGCAGTGAAGGATTAGGGACAGGGGGCGATGGCTACACCTTC
TRBV6-5	TRBJ1-4	-	-	CASSRTSVSEKLFF	TGTGCCAGCAGTCGCACGTCTGTTAGTGAAAAACTGTTTTTT
TRBV19	TRBJ2-2	once	-	CASSKETGELFF	TGTGCCAGTAGTAAGGAAACCGGGGAGCTGTTTTTT
TRBV7-2	TRBJ2-2	-	-	CASSFRSGDTGELFF	TGTGCCAGCAGCTTCCGGAGTGGGGACACCGGGGAGCTGTTTTTT
TRBV19	TRBJ1-5	-	-	CASRLGTHDNQPQHF	TGTGCCAGTAGGCTAGGGACGCATGACAATCAGCCCCAGCATTTT
TRBV29-1	TRBJ2-7	-	-	CSVGRGVGYEQYF	TGCAGCGTTGGACGCGGAGTTGGGTACGAGCAGTACTTC
TRBV7-3	TRBJ2-1	-	TRBD2	CASSLTSGRSAYEQFF	TGTGCCAGCAGCTTAACTAGCGGGAGGAGCGCATATGAGCAGTTCTTC
TRBV27	TRBJ2-5	-	-	CASSLYPGSTQYF	TGTGCCAGCAGTTTATATCCGGGCTCAACCCAGTACTTC
TRBV15	TRBJ1-1	few	TRBD1	CATSRVLTGSNAEAFF	TGTGCCACCAGCAGAGTACTGACAGGGTCGAATGCTGAAGCTTTCTTT
TRBV7-6	TRBJ2-1	-	-	CASSLAVWSSYNEQFF	TGTGCCAGCAGCTTAGCAGTTTGGAGCTCCTACAATGAGCAGTTCTTC
TRBV6-4	TRBJ2-5	-	-	CASSDGLKETQYF	TGTGCCAGCAGTGACGGACTAAAAGAGACCCAGTACTTC
TRBV19	TRBJ2-4	-	-	CASSLLGYSKNIQYF	TGTGCCAGTAGTCTACTCGGGTATTCCAAAAACATTCAGTACTTC
TRBV7-3	TRBJ2-1	-	TRBD1	CASSQQGAQSYNEQFF	TGTGCCAGCAGCCAACAGGGGGCGCAATCCTACAATGAGCAGTTCTTC
TRBV27	TRBJ1-2	-	-	CASSRDQIGSYGYTF	TGTGCCAGCAGCCGCGATCAGATAGGAAGCTATGGCTACACCTTC
TRBV5-1	TRBJ2-3	-	-	CASSLGGGTDTQYF	TGCGCCAGCAGCTTAGGCGGGGGCACAGATACGCAGTATTTT
TRBV12-5	TRBJ1-2	-	TRBD1	CASGLTGQGYNYGYTF	TGTGCTAGTGGTTTGACGGGACAGGGCTATAACTATGGCTACACCTTC
TRBV7-2	TRBJ2-1	-	-	CASSLSNEQFF	TGTGCCAGCAGCTTAAGCAATGAGCAGTTCTTC
TRBV27	TRBJ2-5	once	TRBD1	CASSRTPGGVAETQYF	TGTGCCAGCAGTCGCACCCCAGGGGGAGTAGCGGAGACCCAGTACTTC
TRBV6-4	TRBJ2-3	-	TRBD2	CASSDSGTSGSDTQYF	TGTGCCAGCAGTGACTCCGGGACTAGCGGGTCAGATACGCAGTATTTT
TRBV7-9	TRBJ2-5	-	-	CASSLGAGTETQYF	TGTGCCAGCAGCTTAGGGGCAGGTACAGAGACCCAGTACTTC
TRBV29-1	TRBJ2-1	-	-	CSVDARSYNEQFF	TGCAGCGTTGATGCCCGCTCCTACAATGAGCAGTTCTTC